This T cell receptor (beta chain) came from a study of Graves' ophthalmopathy and Graves' hyperthyroidism. This clonotype was recorded at least ten times. TCR beta CDR3 regions were amplified from RNA transcripts. HTBI primers primed a first-round RT-PCR, and a second-round multiplex PCR followed. MiXCR, applied by TCRdb to the multiplex PCR reads, yields one record per CDR3 protein. Of roughly 400,000 distinct CDR3 sequences in the sample, about a sixth were seen once. Germline CDR1 reads LGHNA; CDR2 reads YNFKEQ. With 0 bases removed from V and 4 bases from J, the gap between germline ends came to 16 bases. The CDR3 is made up of 16 amino acids.

The sequenced material came from peripheral blood. This TCR came from an adult woman with stable Graves' hyperthyroidism. The chain combines TRBV4-2 with TRBJ2-7; a possible D gene is TRBD1 (7 bases). This CDR3 reads CASSQDWAGQRYEQYF. The CDR3 DNA reads TGTGCCAGCAGCCAAGATTGGGCGGGACAGCGATACGAGCAGTACTTC.